This T cell receptor (beta chain) was captured by sequencing in a study of T cell repertoires in cytomegalovirus infection (dated by TCRdb to 2018 to 2020). About the study as a whole: Because public TCR beta signatures pointed to carriage of CMV infection together with the matching HLA type, the HLA type of each donor mattered for the analysis. The study at large found these results: In both this cohort and an independent cohort of 350 to 400 donors, the cumulative frequency of public TCR beta family members distinguished carriers of CMV infection plus the relevant HLA type. The ex vivo response was dominated by HLA-C-restricted CMV-specific TCR beta clonotypes, which also provided the single most frequent clonotype in two of eight donors.

The CDR3 spans 16 residues, from the cysteine through the phenylalanine. Left in the record is the CDR3 DNA by itself, 48 bases read in frame from the first base. Here V drops 2 bases and J drops 3 bases, and the junction holds 6 bases not matched to any gene. CDR1 ENHRY and CDR2 SYGVKD were looked up in the germline V gene. As concerns this clonotype: Its antigen remains undetermined. No base quality information exists; no much larger clone differs at one position.

TCRdb shows the sequencer as Illumina HiSeq 1500. Using fastp at Q25 and MiXCR, TCRdb reprocessed the public reads and kept productive beta chains. Rows are combined by CDR3 protein, so each entry shows the most common genes and DNA. The sample table contains 740,000 or so distinct CDR3 sequences; only one count was recorded for approximately 40% of them. The ten largest make up 2.5% to 3.5% of the sample. The sequenced material came from PBMCs. The sequence joins TRBV10-3 to TRBJ2-5; TRBD2 matches 10 bases in the middle. The sequence was obtained from a human donor in good health (CMV status not recorded). Some clones in this sample may be carry-over from other donors' samples. The CDR3 region has the sequence CAISEQVAGGKETQYF. The DNA sequence reads TGTGCCATCAGTGAGCAGGTAGCGGGAGGAAAAGAGACCCAGTACTTC.